The 29 T cell receptor beta chains below come from one sample, sequenced in a study of CD8+ T cells in alopecia areata. It was cDNA, reverse transcribed from extracted RNA, that served as the sequencing template. Assay: immunoSEQ multiplex PCR; the TCRdb copy retains only in-frame clones and omits some. The data show approximately 150,000 clones, roughly 60% seen once. The material sequenced was CD8+ T cells sorted from blood. The origin of the receptors is a human donor in good health.

This clone was counted a few times. The genes are TRBV29-1 and TRBJ2-1; maybe TRBD2 (6 bases). V was shortened by 7 bases and J by 7 bases, with 14 bases between the two germline ends. CDR3 length: 12 amino acids. Germline V CDR1 and CDR2: SQVTM, ANQGSEA. The CDR3 DNA follows: TGCAGCGCGGCGGGGTCTTGGAATGAGCAGTTCTTC. Translation: CSAAGSWNEQFF.

This clone was counted between two and nine times. This chain joins TRBV19 and TRBJ1-2; no firm D call. The V gene lost 6 bases and the J gene lost 1 base, with 12 bases spanning the gap. CDR3 length: 14 amino acids. Per the germline V gene, CDR1 is LNHDA and CDR2 is SQIVND (reference sequence). CDR3 amino acids: CASSGPESNYGYTF. The CDR3 region has the DNA TGTGCCAGTAGCGGACCGGAGAGTAACTATGGCTACACCTTC. Full variable domain (outside the CDR3, taken from reference TRBV19 and TRBJ1-2): DGGITQSPKYLFRKEGQNVTLSCEQNLNHDAMYWYRQDPGQGLRLIYYSQIVNDFQKGDIAEGYSVSREKKESFPLTVTSAQKNPTAFYLCASSGPESNYGYTFGSGTRLTVV.

The gene calls are TRBV7-8 and TRBJ2-7; no clear D. In germline, CDR1 is SGHVS, CDR2 FQNEAQ. The CDR3 extends over 14 amino acids. With 6 bases removed from V and 5 bases from J, the gap between germline ends came to 17 bases. The CDR3 DNA sequence: TGTGCCAGCAGTTTCAGCAGAGTTCTCCACGAGCAGTACTTC. It translates to CASSFSRVLHEQYF.

The genes are TRBV14 and TRBJ2-7, with D possibly matching TRBD2 (6 bases). The CDR3 sequence is 15 residues long. From germline, CDR1 is SGHDN and CDR2 FVKESK. Trimming removed 4 bases from V and 0 bases from J, with 13 bases in between. The CDR3 sequence: CASSRGTPYSYEQYF. CDR3 nucleotide sequence: TGTGCCAGCAGCCGCGGGACCCCATACTCCTACGAGCAGTACTTC.

This clone was detected only a few times. The genes are TRBV29-1 and TRBJ2-7; 9 bases line up with TRBD2. This CDR3 is 13 amino acids long. J lost 2 bases, V lost 6 bases, and 5 bases had no gene match. CDR1 SQVTM and CDR2 ANQGSEA come from the germline V gene. The CDR3 here is CSVSSGTPYEQYF. CDR3 nucleotides: TGCAGCGTGTCTAGCGGGACCCCCTACGAGCAGTACTTC.

V is TRBV28 and J is TRBJ1-5, with 7 bases matching TRBD1. V lost 1 base to trimming and J lost 5 bases; unmatched junction nucleotides: 14. CDR1 and CDR2 (germline): MDHEN, SYDVKM. There are 18 residues in the CDR3. The CDR3 spells CASSLFGTDQEDDQPQHF. DNA for the CDR3: TGTGCCAGCAGTTTATTTGGGACAGATCAGGAGGATGATCAGCCCCAGCATTTT.

The chain employs TRBV27 and TRBJ2-2, with D perhaps matching TRBD2 (6 bases). Germline V gene lookup returns CDR1 MNHEY and CDR2 SMNVEV (reference sequence). The V and J ends lost 5 bases and 9 bases respectively, with 13 bases between them. The CDR3 is 13 amino acids. The CDR3 region has the DNA TGTGCCAGCAGTGGGGGGACTGTCCGGGAGCTGTTTTTT. Protein sequence: CASSGGTVRELFF.

This clone has a handful of counts. The chain recombines TRBV5-4 with TRBJ2-1, with 9 positions matching TRBD2. Germline assignment: CDR1 SGHNT and CDR2 YYREEE (reference sequence). V lost 4 bases to trimming and J lost 6 bases; unmatched junction nucleotides: 11. The CDR3 contains 16 residues. The CDR3 region is CASSVEAGGSGNEQFF. The CDR3, as DNA: TGTGCCAGCAGCGTGGAAGCGGGAGGTTCGGGCAATGAGCAGTTCTTC. The full variable domain, its missing parts supplied by reference TRBV5-4 and TRBJ2-1, is ETGVTQSPTHLIKTRGQQVTLRCSSQSGHNTVSWYQQALGQGPQFIFQYYREEENGRGNFPPRFSGLQFPNYSSELNVNALELDDSALYLCASSVEAGGSGNEQFFGPGTRLTVL.

The V and J genes are TRBV6-5 and TRBJ2-6, with D perhaps TRBD1 or TRBD2 (5 bases each). Trimming took off 2 bases at V and 1 base at J, with 6 bases between the two ends. Germline V gene lookup returns CDR1 MNHEY and CDR2 SVGAGI. CDR3 length: 15 amino acids. CDR3: CASSYGGSGANVLTF. The DNA for the CDR3 is TGTGCCAGCAGTTACGGGGGATCTGGGGCCAACGTCCTGACTTTC.

The genes are TRBV29-1 and TRBJ2-2; 14 bases fit TRBD2. With V trimmed by 6 bases and J by 0 bases, 12 bases remained unmatched. Germline assignment: CDR1 SQVTM and CDR2 ANQGSEA. The CDR3 has 19 amino acids. The CDR3, as DNA: TGCAGCGTCTTAAGCTCCGGGACTAGCGGGAGAGCGAACACCGGGGAGCTGTTTTTT. Translating it yields CSVLSSGTSGRANTGELFF.

The rearrangement links TRBV5-1 to TRBJ2-7; 9 bases align to TRBD2. Losses at the gene ends were 4 bases for V and 2 bases for J; bases not matched to a gene: 7. Germline CDR1 and CDR2: SGHRS and YFSETQ. The CDR3 covers 15 residues. The CDR3: CASSGASGNPYEQYF. CDR3 coding DNA: TGCGCCAGCAGCGGCGCTAGCGGGAATCCCTACGAGCAGTACTTC.

This sequence joins TRBV13 and TRBJ2-1; 8 nucleotides line up with TRBD2. The ends lost 3 bases at V and 6 bases at J; junction bases unmatched: 10. The CDR3 sequence is 16 residues long. From germline, CDR1 is PRHDT and CDR2 FYEKMQ (reference sequence). CDR3: CASSLTGTSVANEQFF. DNA for the CDR3: TGTGCCAGCAGCTTGACCGGGACTAGTGTGGCCAATGAGCAGTTCTTC.

This chain joins TRBV29-1 and TRBJ2-1, with D perhaps assigned TRBD1 or TRBD2 (7 bases each). Trimming left V 6 bases short and J 8 bases short, with 20 bases between. This CDR3 is built from 14 residues. In germline, CDR1 is SQVTM, CDR2 ANQGSEA. CDR3 coding DNA: TGCAGCGTCCTCGGGGAGGGGGCGTGGGATGAGCAGTTCTTC. It codes for CSVLGEGAWDEQFF.

Here the CDR3 DNA reads TGTGCCAGTTCCGGGGTAGGGCCCTTCTACGAGCAGTACTTC. Translation: CASSGVGPFYEQYF. The chain uses TRBV27 and TRBJ2-7; a possible D gene is TRBD2 (5 bases). This CDR3 region has 14 residues. CDR1 is MNHEY and CDR2 is SMNVEV in the germline V gene (reference sequence). V lost 9 bases, J lost 3 bases, and 18 bases lay in between.

The J gene is TRBJ2-7, the V gene TRBV19, with no clear D. Germline CDR1 is LNHDA and CDR2 is SQIVND (reference sequence). The CDR3 is made up of 13 amino acids. The V end was cut by 5 bases, the J end by 2 bases, with 10 bases between. The CDR3 sequence: CASSHSNPYEQYF. The CDR3 DNA follows: TGTGCCAGTAGTCATAGTAACCCCTACGAGCAGTACTTC.

The chain carries TRBV29-1 and TRBJ1-1; the D gene is possibly TRBD1 (6 bases). Trimming cost V 6 bases and J 10 bases, with 24 bases left between them. The CDR3 length is 14 residues. Germline loops: CDR1 SQVTM, CDR2 ANQGSEA. The CDR3 region is CSVPDRDINWAAFF. The CDR3 nucleotides read TGCAGCGTCCCGGACCGGGACATAAATTGGGCAGCTTTCTTT.

This chain links TRBV19 with TRBJ2-1; no firm D call. V lost 3 bases and J 10 bases, leaving 7 bases between the germline ends. CDR1 is LNHDA, CDR2 SQIVND, per germline (reference sequence). CDR3 length: 11 residues. The chain's CDR3 is CASSMGFEQFF. The DNA of the CDR3 is TGTGCCAGTAGTATGGGATTCGAGCAGTTCTTC.

The rearrangement uses TRBV29-1 and TRBJ2-1; TRBD1 agrees at 11 bases. This CDR3 is 14 amino acids long. V gave up 7 bases and J gave up 7 bases; unmatched junction bases: 9. Germline-derived CDR1 and CDR2 are SQVTM and ANQGSEA. CDR3 protein: CSAGTGTGGNEQFF. The CDR3 region has the DNA TGCAGCGCCGGAACCGGGACAGGGGGTAATGAGCAGTTCTTC.

The chain carries TRBV6-5 and TRBJ2-3; D is uncertain. Between the trimmed V and J ends, which lost 6 bases and 5 bases, there was a span of 15 bases. The CDR3 has 14 residues. Germline values: CDR1 MNHEY, CDR2 SVGAGI. CDR3 loop: CASSNSGGLDTQYF. CDR3 nucleotide sequence: TGTGCCAGCAGCAACTCGGGTGGGCTAGATACGCAGTATTTT.

The chain combines TRBV30 with TRBJ2-3, with D perhaps matching TRBD2 (5 bases). V lost 2 bases and J lost 1, with 22 bases in between. Germline lookup yields CDR1 GTSNPN and CDR2 SVGIG (reference sequence). This CDR3 spans 18 amino acids. The CDR3 nucleotides are TGTGCCTGGAGTACCTCCCTCGGACCTGCCGGGGGCACAGATACGCAGTATTTT. Protein sequence: CAWSTSLGPAGGTDTQYF.

V and J are TRBV15 and TRBJ1-1, with D uncertain. The V gene's germline CDR1 is LNHNV and CDR2 YYDKDF (reference sequence). The CDR3 covers 12 residues. The ends were cut back, 0 bases at V and 7 bases at J, with 6 bases in the middle. The CDR3 sequence is CATSRDDNEAFF. The CDR3 DNA is TGTGCCACCAGCAGAGACGATAATGAAGCTTTCTTT. Variable domain in full (rest from reference TRBV15 and TRBJ1-1): DAMVIQNPRYQVTQFGKPVTLSCSQTLNHNVMYWYQQKSSQAPKLLFHYYDKDFNNEADTPDNFQSRRPNTSFCFLDIRSPGLGDTAMYLCATSRDDNEAFFGQGTRLTVV.

The chain recombines TRBV27 with TRBJ2-1; TRBD2 might be the D (6 bases). This CDR3 contains 14 residues. Per germline, CDR1 MNHEY and CDR2 SMNVEV (reference sequence). Trimming stripped 5 bases from V and 6 bases from J, with 14 bases between. CDR3: CASSVVTSGNEQFF. As DNA, the CDR3 is TGTGCCAGCAGTGTTGTGACTAGTGGCAATGAGCAGTTCTTC.

CDR3 DNA: TGTGCCAGCAGTTTACCAACTAGCGGGACCTCTAACGATGAGCAGTTCTTC. Protein sequence: CASSLPTSGTSNDEQFF. The rearrangement links TRBV28 to TRBJ2-1; TRBD2 aligns across 10 bases. The V and J ends lost 2 bases and 8 bases, in that order; junction bases with no gene match: 12. The germline V gene has CDR1 MDHEN and CDR2 SYDVKM. There are 17 residues in the CDR3. Variable domain in full (rest from reference TRBV28 and TRBJ2-1): DVKVTQSSRYLVKRTGEKVFLECVQDMDHENMFWYRQDPGLGLRLIYFSYDVKMKEKGDIPEGYSVSREKKERFSLILESASTNQTSMYLCASSLPTSGTSNDEQFFGPGTRLTVL.

This clone was observed a handful of times. The rearrangement joins TRBV6-5 to TRBJ1-1; D gene unclear. CDR3 size: 12 residues. Germline CDR1 MNHEY, CDR2 SVGAGI. V was shortened by 5 bases and J by 4 bases, with 8 bases between the two germline ends. The CDR3 loop reads CASSHAFTEAFF. The CDR3 nucleotides read TGTGCCAGCAGTCACGCTTTCACTGAAGCTTTCTTT.

This clone was detected a few times. CDR3 DNA: TGTGCCAGCAGCGAGGGGAGTGTGACTAGCGGACAAGAGACCCAGTACTTC. As protein: CASSEGSVTSGQETQYF. The chain is built from TRBV9 and TRBJ2-5, with 9 bases that match TRBD2. This CDR3 comprises 17 residues. Germline V gives CDR1 SGDLS, CDR2 YYNGEE. V lost 3 bases, J lost 2 bases, and 11 bases stayed unmatched.

Here the CDR3 reads CASSLVPGQGTKAEAFF. As DNA, the CDR3 is TGCGCCAGCAGCCTCGTCCCGGGACAGGGAACGAAGGCTGAAGCTTTCTTT. The chain employs TRBV5-1 and TRBJ1-1; 9 nucleotides agree with TRBD1. Germline CDR1 is SGHRS and CDR2 is YFSETQ. Germline trimming cut 4 bases from V and 6 bases from J; bases unmatched to any gene: 16. CDR3 size: 17 residues.

The chain links TRBV4-1 to TRBJ2-7; 7 positions match TRBD2. The CDR3 runs to 15 residues. V gave up 0 bases and J gave up 3 bases; unmatched junction bases: 5. The germline CDR1 and CDR2 sequences are MGHRA and YSYEKL. Here the CDR3 DNA reads TGCGCCAGCAGCCAAGAATGGCGGGGGAACTACGAGCAGTACTTC. Translation: CASSQEWRGNYEQYF.

The chain couples TRBV5-1 to TRBJ2-1; weak D call: TRBD1 (6 bases). The V gene lost 6 bases and the J gene lost 8 bases, with 12 bases spanning the gap. From germline, CDR1 is SGHRS and CDR2 YFSETQ. CDR3 length: 12 amino acids. The CDR3, as DNA: TGCGCCAGCACCGGGACAAGGGATGAGCAGTTCTTC. Protein product: CASTGTRDEQFF.

V usage is TRBV29-1 and J usage is TRBJ2-1; D possibly uses TRBD1 or TRBD2 (5 bases each). The CDR3 totals 14 residues. Germline CDR1 is SQVTM and CDR2 is ANQGSEA. V was shortened by 3 bases and J by 7 bases, with 16 bases between the two germline ends. CDR3 bases: TGCAGCGTTGACCAGTGGGGGAGTGGGAATGAGCAGTTCTTC. Protein: CSVDQWGSGNEQFF.